Below, 2 T cell receptor beta chains from the same sample are listed, as sequenced in a study of tumor-infiltrating lymphocytes in primary liver carcinoma. Researchers drew blood RNA from unsorted whole blood and extracted germline DNA as well. The researchers produced TCR beta cDNA from 500 to 550 ng total RNA with a constant-region primer. Slightly modified ARM-PCR served as the procedure for the TCR beta libraries. These libraries came from three rounds of nested multiplex PCR. TRBV1-TRBV30 forward and Cbeta reverse primers drove the first two roughly 9-cycle rounds. MiXCR was run by TCRdb on the multiplex PCR reads, yielding one entry per CDR3 protein. The data show about 200,000 distinct CDR3 sequences, with almost 65% seen just once and about 7.1% held by the top ten. The source material was peripheral blood. These receptors originate from a woman in her sixties or seventies with primary liver carcinoma and hepatitis B virus infection.

The chain carries TRBV28 and TRBJ2-7; D remains unclear. The CDR3 has 12 residues. The germline gives CDR1 MDHEN, CDR2 SYDVKM. Trimming shortened V by 7 bases and J by 8 bases, and 15 bases separated the two germline ends. The CDR3 sequence is CASNNNTRKQYF. The CDR3 region has the DNA TGTGCCAGCAACAACAACACAAGGAAGCAGTACTTC. Full variable domain (remainder filled in from reference TRBV28 and TRBJ2-7): DVKVTQSSRYLVKRTGEKVFLECVQDMDHENMFWYRQDPGLGLRLIYFSYDVKMKEKGDIPEGYSVSREKKERFSLILESASTNQTSMYLCASNNNTRKQYFGPGTRLTVT.

This clonotype was recorded once. One end of the junction is discordant with germline, which a read error may explain. V usage is TRBV6-5 and J usage is TRBJ2-1; D may be TRBD1 or TRBD2 (5 bases each). The CDR3 consists of 15 residues. Germline CDR1 MNHEY, CDR2 SVGAGI. The CDR3, as DNA: TGTGCCAGCAATTACAGTTGGGGGAGTCGGAATGAGCAGTTCTTC. It specifies CASNYSWGSRNEQFF.